A single sample is the source of the 26 T cell receptor beta chains below, sequenced in a study of blood T cell repertoires in COVID-19. Assay: immunoSEQ multiplex PCR; the TCRdb copy retains only in-frame clones and omits some. This sample has 150,000 to 180,000 clones, with 85% found just once. The sequencing sample was made of peripheral blood. The receptors derive from a woman between 55 and 75 years old with COVID-19, enrolled during active disease.

Only a few counts were recorded for this clone. The chain couples TRBV12-5 to TRBJ2-7; 8 bases agree with TRBD2. Germline V CDR1 and CDR2: LGHNT, FRNRAP. The CDR3 runs 17 residues. Trimming at V came to 0 bases and at J to 6 bases, leaving 13 bases not matched to a gene. CDR3 sequence reads: CASGLVISGDEALEQYF. DNA for the CDR3: TGTGCTAGTGGTTTGGTGATTAGCGGGGATGAGGCACTCGAGCAGTACTTC.

The chain is built from TRBV12-3 or TRBV12-4 and TRBJ2-3, with D perhaps TRBD2 (5 bases). This CDR3 has 11 amino acids. Trimming left V 6 bases short and J 8 bases short, with 9 bases between. CDR3 sequence (DNA): TGTGCCAGCAGCCTCGAGGGTACGCAGTATTTT. Encoded protein: CASSLEGTQYF.

The chain carries TRBV6-5 and TRBJ2-7, with D hard to call. CDR3 length: 13 residues. CDR1 is MNHEY, CDR2 SVGAGI, per germline. Trimming left V 7 bases short and J 2 bases short, with 12 bases between. The CDR3 sequence: CASIPSVAYEQYF. CDR3 DNA: TGTGCCAGCATCCCTTCAGTCGCCTACGAGCAGTACTTC.

The V and J genes are TRBV14 and TRBJ2-5, with D perhaps matching TRBD1 (6 bases). CDR3 length: 13 residues. CDR1 is SGHDN and CDR2 is FVKESK in the germline V gene. The V and J ends lost 1 base and 5 bases respectively, with 8 bases between them. The CDR3 here is CASSQGGPETQYF. The CDR3 nucleotides are TGTGCCAGCAGCCAAGGGGGGCCGGAGACCCAGTACTTC.

This chain joins TRBV6-5 and TRBJ2-2, with TRBD1 matching 8 bases. V trimming: 5 bases; J trimming: 4 bases; junction bases outside the gene matches: 3. Germline CDR1 and CDR2: MNHEY and SVGAGI. CDR3 size: 14 residues. The CDR3, as DNA: TGTGCCAGCAGTCGGGACAGGCGCACCGGGGAGCTGTTTTTT. It translates to CASSRDRRTGELFF.

As for this clone: At one boundary the junction diverges from the germline segment, which might be a read error. The V gene is TRBV7-7, the J gene TRBJ2-7; a possible D gene is TRBD1 (7 bases). This CDR3 has 15 amino acids. CDR1 and CDR2 (germline): SSHAT, FNYEAQ (reference sequence). CDR3 coding DNA: TGTGCTAGCAGCTTAGCGGCAGGGGGGCCCTACGAGCAGTACTTC. Encoded protein: CASSLAAGGPYEQYF.

The chain has TRBV19 and TRBJ1-4; D unresolved. Germline lookup yields CDR1 LNHDA and CDR2 SQIVND (reference sequence). The CDR3 has 14 residues. V lost 10 bases and J 6 bases, leaving 18 bases between the germline ends. The CDR3 nucleotides read TGTGCCACGGATGGCGGGGTTACTTATGAAAAACTGTTTTTT. Its translation is CATDGGVTYEKLFF.

The chain recombines TRBV6-2 or TRBV6-3 with TRBJ1-2, with D perhaps matching TRBD1 (6 bases). This CDR3 spans 13 amino acids. The V and J ends lost 2 bases and 3 bases respectively, with 7 bases between them. Germline CDR1 reads MNHEY; CDR2 reads SVGEGT. CDR3 loop: CASSYEGDYGYTF. The CDR3 DNA sequence: TGTGCCAGCAGTTACGAGGGGGACTATGGCTACACCTTC.

DNA for the CDR3: TGTGCCAGCAGTTACGGGGGGACTGCTAACTATGGCTACACCTTC. Translating it yields CASSYGGTANYGYTF. The J gene is TRBJ1-2, the V gene TRBV6-5, with TRBD1 as a possible D gene (5 bases). With 2 bases removed from V and 0 bases from J, the gap between germline ends came to 10 bases. This CDR3 has 15 residues. Looked up from germline, CDR1 is MNHEY and CDR2 is SVGAGI.

The rearrangement links TRBV5-8 to TRBJ1-5, with a possible D match to TRBD1 (6 bases). The CDR3 has 15 amino acids. The germline V and J ends were trimmed by 0 bases and 3 bases, with 10 bases remaining between them. Germline values: CDR1 SGHTS, CDR2 YDEGEE. The CDR3 nucleotides are TGTGCCAGCAGCTTGGGGGGACAACACAATCAGCCCCAGCATTTT. Translation gives CASSLGGQHNQPQHF.

The rearrangement links TRBV5-1 to TRBJ1-5; no clear D gene. The V end lost 1 base, the J end lost 6 bases, and 11 bases lay between the germline ends. This CDR3 region has 14 residues. CDR1 and CDR2 from the germline V gene are SGHRS and YFSETQ. CDR3 bases: TGCGCCAGCAGCTTGACAGTTGGAAGTCAGCCCCAGCATTTT. This translates into CASSLTVGSQPQHF.

The chain combines TRBV5-1 with TRBJ1-2, with D possibly being TRBD1 (6 bases). The CDR3 loop spans 14 amino acids. The germline gives CDR1 SGHRS, CDR2 YFSETQ. V lost 6 bases, J lost 3 bases, and 15 bases lay in between. The CDR3 sequence is CASKGGDSYYGYTF. The CDR3 DNA reads TGCGCCAGCAAGGGGGGGGATTCTTACTATGGCTACACCTTC.

The chain is built from TRBV29-1 and TRBJ1-1; 8 positions agree with TRBD1. Germline trimming cut 6 bases from V and 1 base from J; bases unmatched to any gene: 4. Germline CDR1 reads SQVTM; CDR2 reads ANQGSEA. There are 13 residues in the CDR3. Written as DNA, the CDR3 is TGCAGCGTGGCGACAGGGGCGAACACTGAAGCTTTCTTT. It is translated as CSVATGANTEAFF.

The chain recombines TRBV6-6 with TRBJ1-1; 10 nucleotides match TRBD1. CDR1 and CDR2 from the germline V gene are MNHNY and SVGAGI (reference sequence). This CDR3 has 15 amino acids. The ends lost 6 bases at V and 1 base at J; junction bases unmatched: 5. This CDR3 reads CASRPGTGANTEAFF. The DNA of the CDR3 is TGTGCCAGCAGGCCGGGGACAGGGGCGAACACTGAAGCTTTCTTT.

The CDR3 DNA reads TGTGCCAGCAGTACCACAGCTAACTATGGCTACACCTTC. Protein sequence: CASSTTANYGYTF. The rearrangement links TRBV25-1 to TRBJ1-2; D is ambiguous. The CDR3 is made up of 13 amino acids. Germline V lookup: CDR1 MGHDK, CDR2 SYGVNS. Trimming took 5 bases from V and 0 from J, leaving 7 bases between them.

The gene calls are TRBV19 and TRBJ1-1, with D unresolved. Germline V gives CDR1 LNHDA, CDR2 SQIVND (reference sequence). The CDR3 sequence is 14 residues long. The V end was cut by 6 bases, the J end by 5 bases, with 16 bases between. The CDR3 sequence: CASRLADSKTEAFF. Here the CDR3 DNA reads TGTGCCAGTAGGTTGGCAGACTCGAAGACTGAAGCTTTCTTT.

This clone was observed a few times. This sequence joins TRBV5-6 and TRBJ1-1; D not certain. With 0 bases removed from V and 5 bases from J, the gap between germline ends came to 14 bases. This CDR3 region has 15 residues. Germline V gene lookup returns CDR1 SGHDT and CDR2 YYEEEE. CDR3 in DNA: TGTGCCAGCAGCTTGGGCCCGAGGGTGGGAACTGAAGCTTTCTTT. Encoded protein: CASSLGPRVGTEAFF.

The CDR3 nucleotides are TGTGCCAGTAGTATAGACCGGACAGCTATGAACACCGGGGAGCTGTTTTTT. Protein product: CASSIDRTAMNTGELFF. This rearrangement joins TRBV19 to TRBJ2-2; perhaps TRBD1 as D (6 bases). The V end lost 0 bases, the J end lost 1 base, and 12 bases lay between the germline ends. CDR3 length: 17 amino acids. Germline assignment: CDR1 LNHDA and CDR2 SQIVND (reference sequence).

This clone was counted a single time. This rearrangement joins TRBV12-3 or TRBV12-4 to TRBJ1-2; the D is unclear. The CDR3 covers 12 residues. V dropped 1 base and J dropped 7 bases, with 7 bases sitting between them. The CDR3 protein is CASSLGISGYTF. The CDR3 DNA follows: TGTGCCAGCAGTTTAGGTATATCTGGCTACACCTTC.

The chain uses TRBV19 and TRBJ1-2, with 7 bases aligning to TRBD1. CDR1 LNHDA and CDR2 SQIVND come from the germline V gene (reference sequence). The CDR3 runs to 16 residues. V trimming: 5 bases; J trimming: 0 bases; junction bases outside the gene matches: 9. DNA of the CDR3: TGTGCCAGTAGTTCAGGGGGACAGCCAGCTAACTATGGCTACACCTTC. As protein: CASSSGGQPANYGYTF.

The rearrangement links TRBV19 to TRBJ1-5; D gene ambiguous. Germline assignment: CDR1 LNHDA and CDR2 SQIVND (reference sequence). The length of the CDR3 is 15 residues. Trimming shortened V by 3 bases and J by 3 bases, and 12 bases separated the two germline ends. CDR3: CASSIGETLNQPQHF. The CDR3 nucleotides are TGTGCCAGTAGTATTGGAGAAACCCTCAATCAGCCCCAGCATTTT.

This clone was recorded many times. As DNA, the CDR3 is TGTGCCAGCTCACCATCGGGGACAGGGTACGAGCAGTACTTC. This codes for CASSPSGTGYEQYF. The chain couples TRBV18 to TRBJ2-7; 9 positions match TRBD1. The length of the CDR3 is 14 residues. V was clipped by 2 bases and J by 4 bases; unmatched bases: 3. Germline CDR1 and CDR2: KGHSH and LQKENI. Full variable domain (remainder filled in from reference TRBV18 and TRBJ2-7): NAGVMQNPRHLVRRRGQEARLRCSPMKGHSHVYWYRQLPEEGLKFMVYLQKENIIDESGMPKERFSAEFPKEGPSILRIQQVVRGDSAAYFCASSPSGTGYEQYFGPGTRLTVT.

The chain joins TRBV5-1 to TRBJ2-7, with TRBD1 identical over 7 bases. Trimming removed 4 bases from V and 7 bases from J; junction bases left unmatched: 11. CDR3 length: 14 residues. Germline V CDR1 and CDR2: SGHRS, YFSETQ. The CDR3 is CASSLTGNTQEQYF. In DNA, the CDR3 is TGCGCCAGCAGCCTGACAGGGAATACTCAGGAGCAGTACTTC. Full variable domain (rest looked up from reference TRBV5-1 and TRBJ2-7): KAGVTQTPRYLIKTRGQQVTLSCSPISGHRSVSWYQQTPGQGLQFLFEYFSETQRNKGNFPGRFSGRQFSNSRSEMNVSTLELGDSALYLCASSLTGNTQEQYFGPGTRLTVT.

V and J are TRBV6-5 and TRBJ1-2; 9 bases map to TRBD1. Looked up from germline, CDR1 is MNHEY and CDR2 is SVGAGI. The CDR3 sequence is 15 residues long. V dropped 2 bases and J dropped 7; count of bases not matched to a gene: 8. CDR3 loop: CASSYRDRVVRGYTF. CDR3 DNA: TGTGCCAGCAGTTACCGGGACAGGGTGGTTCGTGGCTACACCTTC.

This clone was picked up one time. J is TRBJ2-3 and V is TRBV10-3, with TRBD2 matching 7 bases. The CDR3 is 15 residues long. Trimming cost V 2 bases and J 1 base; bases outside gene matches: 3. Germline CDR1 ENHRY, CDR2 SYGVKD. The CDR3 nucleotides are TGTGCCATCAGTGAGGGTGGGGGGGGCACAGATACGCAGTATTTT. Protein product: CAISEGGGGTDTQYF.

The gene calls are TRBV7-9 and TRBJ2-3; TRBD2 matches 15 bases. This CDR3 spans 18 amino acids. Looked up from germline, CDR1 is SEHNR and CDR2 is FQNEAQ (reference sequence). With V trimmed by 5 bases and J by 4 bases, 10 bases remained unmatched. The DNA of the CDR3 is TGTGCCAGCAGCCCCCGCGGCAGGACTAGCGGGAGGGCAGATACGCAGTATTTT. It translates to CASSPRGRTSGRADTQYF.